The rows below give T cell receptor beta chains drawn from one sample of a study of T cell responses to AZD1222 COVID-19 vaccine. Repertoires were generated with immunoSEQ multiplex PCR, while TCRdb's copy carries only in-frame clones and drops some. The table includes over 130,000 clones, 88% detected once. The specimen was peripheral blood, collected 28 days after the second AZD1222 dose. Receptor source: an adult who received the AZD1222 COVID-19 vaccine. CDR3s include the opening cysteine and the closing phenylalanine or tryptophan. The D gene is left open where the match is weak. Some rows have no size entry. The others give once, few or many, or a class for an expanded clone.

TRBV28	TRBD1	.	TRBJ1-2	CASSSGDRSFGGYGYTF	TGTGCCAGCAGTTCTGGGGACAGGTCTTTCGGGGGCTATGGCTACACCTTC
TRBV5-1	.	.	TRBJ1-4	CASSSGDGTNEKLFF	TGCGCCAGCAGTTCAGGGGACGGGACTAATGAAAAACTGTTTTTT
TRBV4-3	.	.	TRBJ1-1	CASSQGYSGNTEAFF	TGCGCCAGCAGCCAAGGGTACTCGGGGAACACTGAAGCTTTCTTT
TRBV30	.	once	TRBJ1-5	CAWSAMGQPQHF	TGTGCCTGGAGTGCAATGGGGCAGCCCCAGCATTTT
TRBV27	TRBD1	.	TRBJ1-1	CASSPSDRRNTEAFF	TGTGCCAGCAGCCCCTCGGACAGGAGGAACACTGAAGCTTTCTTT
TRBV5-6	TRBD1	.	TRBJ1-1	CASSLRGAGGVSEAFF	TGTGCCAGCAGCCTGAGGGGAGCAGGGGGCGTCTCTGAAGCTTTCTTT
TRBV6-5	.	.	TRBJ1-1	CASSRGLLNTEAFF	TGTGCCAGCAGCCGGGGACTGTTGAACACTGAAGCTTTCTTT
TRBV2	.	.	TRBJ2-1	CASSGGRVEQFF	TGTGCCAGCAGTGGGGGCAGGGTTGAGCAGTTCTTC
TRBV6-5	.	.	TRBJ1-1	CASGARGNTEAFF	TGTGCCAGCGGGGCGAGGGGAAACACTGAAGCTTTCTTT
TRBV6-1	TRBD1	.	TRBJ1-3	CASRPTGGLGNTIYF	TGTGCCAGCAGGCCGACAGGGGGCTTAGGAAACACCATATATTTT
TRBV27	.	.	TRBJ2-1	CASSLSTVPFYNEQFF	TGTGCCAGCAGCCTATCGACGGTGCCCTTCTACAATGAGCAGTTCTTC
TRBV13	TRBD1	.	TRBJ2-7	CASSSDRGNEQYF	TGTGCCAGCAGCTCTGACAGGGGGAACGAGCAGTACTTC
TRBV7-9	TRBD1	.	TRBJ1-2	CASSSARQGWDGYTF	TGTGCCAGCAGCTCCGCCCGACAGGGTTGGGATGGCTACACCTTC
TRBV10-3	.	.	TRBJ1-1	CAISESAGGTTEAFF	TGTGCCATCAGTGAGTCCGCTGGGGGGACCACTGAAGCTTTCTTT
TRBV27	.	.	TRBJ1-6	CASRRVHNSPLHF	TGTGCCAGCAGGCGGGTCCATAATTCACCCCTCCACTTT
TRBV5-1	TRBD2	.	TRBJ2-1	CASSLTSGKDEQFF	TGCGCCAGCAGCTTGACTAGCGGGAAAGATGAGCAGTTCTTC